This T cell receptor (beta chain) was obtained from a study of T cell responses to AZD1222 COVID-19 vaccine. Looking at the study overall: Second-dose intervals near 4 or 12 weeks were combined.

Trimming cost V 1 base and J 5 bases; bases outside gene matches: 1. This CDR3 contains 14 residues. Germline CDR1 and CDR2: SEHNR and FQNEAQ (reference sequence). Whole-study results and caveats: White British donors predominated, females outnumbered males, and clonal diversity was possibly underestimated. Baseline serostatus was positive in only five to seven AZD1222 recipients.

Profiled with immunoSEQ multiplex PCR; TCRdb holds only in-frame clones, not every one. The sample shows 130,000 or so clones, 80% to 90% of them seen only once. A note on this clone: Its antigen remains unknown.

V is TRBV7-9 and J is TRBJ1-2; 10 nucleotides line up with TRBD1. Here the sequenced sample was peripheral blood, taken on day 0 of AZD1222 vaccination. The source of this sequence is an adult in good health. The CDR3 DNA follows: TGTGCCAGCAGCTTAGAGGGACAGGGGTATGGCTACACCTTC. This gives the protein CASSLEGQGYGYTF.